This T cell receptor beta chain was sequenced in a study of T cells in Graves' hyperthyroidism and ophthalmopathy. TCR beta CDR3 regions were amplified from RNA. HTBI primers were the set used in a first-round RT-PCR of the TCR CDR3. TCRdb processed the multiplex PCR reads anew with MiXCR; each CDR3 protein has one entry. Of over 400,000 distinct CDR3 sequences listed, under 25% were seen once; the top ten hold around 50%. Disease lasting under 3 months, a NOSPECS grade of at least 4, and a Clinical Activity Score of at least 3 were features of the ophthalmopathy patients. The study, taken as a whole, reports: The majority of expanded thyroid clonotypes above 0.001 also appeared in blood.

Details on this clonotype: As yet, its antigen is unknown.

The junction had 3 bases not matched to a gene; V was cut back by 2 bases and J by 8 bases. The CDR3 runs to 13 residues. The germline V gene has CDR1 MNHNS and CDR2 SASEGT. The receptor comes from a woman in her 70s with Graves' ophthalmopathy. The specimen was blood. This chain connects TRBV6-1 to TRBJ2-1, with TRBD2 matching over 7 bases. CDR3 sequence: CASSERTSDEQFF. The CDR3, as DNA: TGTGCCAGCAGTGAACGTACTAGCGATGAGCAGTTCTTC.